This T cell receptor (beta chain) is from a study of shared clonotypes between healthy human individuals. Study-wide context: Donors, aged 18 to 49, were a couple of women and a few men. Findings of the study overall: Compared with clonotypes that all four donors shared, non-shared clonotypes had lower generation probabilities.

As for this clone: Its matching antigen is unknown.

TCRdb's copy holds only in-frame clones and misses some; the assay was immunoSEQ multiplex PCR. The table has hundreds of thousands of clones, less than 96% seen once; the top ten hold approximately 0.062%. The V and J ends lost 0 bases and 0 bases respectively, with 10 bases between them. From germline, CDR1 is GTSNPN and CDR2 SVGIG (reference sequence). This CDR3 is built from 15 residues. The sample taken for sequencing was naive CD4+ T cells sorted from blood. Subset meaning: CD45RA+ positively selected. The sequence derives from a young woman in good health. V usage is TRBV30 and J usage is TRBJ2-3; D could derive from TRBD1 or TRBD2 (5 bases each). CDR3 bases: TGTGCCTGGAGTGTGGGGGTCGCTAGCACAGATACGCAGTATTTT. This codes for CAWSVGVASTDTQYF.